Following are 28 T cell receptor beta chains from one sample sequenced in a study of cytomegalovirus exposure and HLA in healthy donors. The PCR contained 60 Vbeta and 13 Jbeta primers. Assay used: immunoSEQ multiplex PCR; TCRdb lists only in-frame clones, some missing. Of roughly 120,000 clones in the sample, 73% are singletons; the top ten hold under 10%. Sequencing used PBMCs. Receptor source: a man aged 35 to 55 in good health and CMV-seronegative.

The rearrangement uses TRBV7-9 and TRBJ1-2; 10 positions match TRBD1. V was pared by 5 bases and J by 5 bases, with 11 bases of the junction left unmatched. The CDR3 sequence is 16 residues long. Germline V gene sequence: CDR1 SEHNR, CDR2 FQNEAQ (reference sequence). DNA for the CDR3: TGTGCCAGCAGCCGGGCTGGACAGGGGGATCTTTATGGCTACACCTTC. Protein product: CASSRAGQGDLYGYTF. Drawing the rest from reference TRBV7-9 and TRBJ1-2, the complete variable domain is DTGVSQNPRHKITKRGQNVTFRCDPISEHNRLYWYRQTLGQGPEFLTYFQNEAQLEKSRLLSDRFSAERPKGSFSTLEIQRTEQGDSAMYLCASSRAGQGDLYGYTFGSGTRLTVV.

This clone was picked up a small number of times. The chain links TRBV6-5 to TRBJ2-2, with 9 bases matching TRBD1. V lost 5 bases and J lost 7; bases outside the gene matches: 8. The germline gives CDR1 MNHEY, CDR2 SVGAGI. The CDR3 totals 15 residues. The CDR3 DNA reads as TGTGCCAGCAGTAGGACAGGGGAATTGGTCGGGGAGCTGTTTTTT. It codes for CASSRTGELVGELFF.

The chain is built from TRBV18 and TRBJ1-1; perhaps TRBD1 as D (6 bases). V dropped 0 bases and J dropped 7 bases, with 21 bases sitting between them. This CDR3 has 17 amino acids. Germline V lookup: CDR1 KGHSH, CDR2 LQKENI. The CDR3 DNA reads TGTGCCAGCTCACCACCCAGTGGGGGCGTGAGTTTGGGTGAAGCTTTCTTT. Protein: CASSPPSGGVSLGEAFF. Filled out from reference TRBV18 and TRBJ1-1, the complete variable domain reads NAGVMQNPRHLVRRRGQEARLRCSPMKGHSHVYWYRQLPEEGLKFMVYLQKENIIDESGMPKERFSAEFPKEGPSILRIQQVVRGDSAAYFCASSPPSGGVSLGEAFFGQGTRLTVV.

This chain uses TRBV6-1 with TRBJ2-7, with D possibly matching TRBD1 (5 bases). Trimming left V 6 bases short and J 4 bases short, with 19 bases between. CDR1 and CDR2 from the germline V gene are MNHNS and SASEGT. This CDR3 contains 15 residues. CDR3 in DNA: TGTGCCAGCAGGGAAACAGGCACTACGTTTTACGAGCAGTACTTC. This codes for CASRETGTTFYEQYF.

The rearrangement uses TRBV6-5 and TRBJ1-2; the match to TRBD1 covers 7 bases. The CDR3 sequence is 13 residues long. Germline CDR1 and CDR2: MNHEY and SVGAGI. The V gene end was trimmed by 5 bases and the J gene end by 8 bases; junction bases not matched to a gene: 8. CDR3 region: CASSQGGGRGYTF. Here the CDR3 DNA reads TGTGCCAGCAGTCAGGGGGGCGGTCGAGGCTACACCTTC.

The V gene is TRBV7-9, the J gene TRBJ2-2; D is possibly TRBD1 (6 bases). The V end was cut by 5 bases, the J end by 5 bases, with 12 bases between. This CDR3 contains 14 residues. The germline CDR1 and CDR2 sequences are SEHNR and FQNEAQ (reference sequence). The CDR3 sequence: CASSRGQRTGELFF. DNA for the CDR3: TGTGCCAGCAGCCGAGGACAGCGGACCGGGGAGCTGTTTTTT.

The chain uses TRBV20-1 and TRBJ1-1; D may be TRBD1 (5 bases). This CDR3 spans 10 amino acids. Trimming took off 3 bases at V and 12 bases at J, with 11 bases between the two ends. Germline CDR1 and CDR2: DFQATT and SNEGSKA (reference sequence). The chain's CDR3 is CSASGRASFF. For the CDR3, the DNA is TGCAGTGCTAGCGGCAGGGCCTCTTTCTTT.

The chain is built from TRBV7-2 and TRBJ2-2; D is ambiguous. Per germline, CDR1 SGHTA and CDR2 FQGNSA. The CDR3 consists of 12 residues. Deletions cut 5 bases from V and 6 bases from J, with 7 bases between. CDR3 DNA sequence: TGTGCCAGCAGCCTTTGGCCCGGGGAGCTGTTTTTT. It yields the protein CASSLWPGELFF.

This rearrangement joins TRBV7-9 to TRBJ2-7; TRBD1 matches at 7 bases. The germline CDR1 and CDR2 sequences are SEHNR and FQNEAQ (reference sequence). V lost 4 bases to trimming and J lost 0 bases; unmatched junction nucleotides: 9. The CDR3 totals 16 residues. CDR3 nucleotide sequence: TGTGCCAGCAGCTCGACGGACAGGATGATCTCCTACGAGCAGTACTTC. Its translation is CASSSTDRMISYEQYF. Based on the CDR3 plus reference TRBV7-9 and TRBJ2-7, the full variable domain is DTGVSQNPRHKITKRGQNVTFRCDPISEHNRLYWYRQTLGQGPEFLTYFQNEAQLEKSRLLSDRFSAERPKGSFSTLEIQRTEQGDSAMYLCASSSTDRMISYEQYFGPGTRLTVT.

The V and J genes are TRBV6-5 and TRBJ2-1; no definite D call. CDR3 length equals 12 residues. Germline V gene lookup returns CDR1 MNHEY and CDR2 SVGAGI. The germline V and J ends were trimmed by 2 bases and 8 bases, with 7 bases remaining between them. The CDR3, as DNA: TGTGCCAGCAGTTACAACGGTGATGAGCAGTTCTTC. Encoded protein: CASSYNGDEQFF.

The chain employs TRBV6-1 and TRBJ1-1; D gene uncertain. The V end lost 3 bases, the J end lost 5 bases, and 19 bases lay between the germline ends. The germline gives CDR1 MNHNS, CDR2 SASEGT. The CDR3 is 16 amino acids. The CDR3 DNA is TGTGCCAGCAGTGAGGCAGTCTTTATGGCGGGAACTGAAGCTTTCTTT. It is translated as CASSEAVFMAGTEAFF.

This chain's CDR3 is CASSSSIVANTEAFF. The CDR3 DNA reads as TGTGCCAGCAGCTCCTCAATAGTCGCGAACACTGAAGCTTTCTTT. V usage is TRBV5-6 and J usage is TRBJ1-1, with no clear D. The CDR3 covers 15 residues. Trimming shortened V by 3 bases and J by 1 base, and 13 bases separated the two germline ends. Germline V gene sequence: CDR1 SGHDT, CDR2 YYEEEE.

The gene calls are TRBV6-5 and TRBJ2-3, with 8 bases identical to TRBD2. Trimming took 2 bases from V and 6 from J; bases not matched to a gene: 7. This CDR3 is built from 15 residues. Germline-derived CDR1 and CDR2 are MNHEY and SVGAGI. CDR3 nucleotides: TGTGCCAGCAGTTACCGGGGGGGCGGGTCCGATACGCAGTATTTT. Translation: CASSYRGGGSDTQYF.

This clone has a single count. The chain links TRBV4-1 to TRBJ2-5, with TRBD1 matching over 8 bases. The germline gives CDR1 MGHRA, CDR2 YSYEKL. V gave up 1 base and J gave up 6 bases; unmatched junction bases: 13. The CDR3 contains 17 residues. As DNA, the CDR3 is TGCGCCAGCAGCCAAGTGGTAGGGGGACAGGTCGGAAAGACCCAGTACTTC. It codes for CASSQVVGGQVGKTQYF.

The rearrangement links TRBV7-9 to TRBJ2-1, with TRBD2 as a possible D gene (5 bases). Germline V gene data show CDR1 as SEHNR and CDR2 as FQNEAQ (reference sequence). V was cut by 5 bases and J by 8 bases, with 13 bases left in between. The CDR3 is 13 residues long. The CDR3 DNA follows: TGTGCCAGCAGCCTACTCATGAGGGATGAGCAGTTCTTC. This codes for CASSLLMRDEQFF.

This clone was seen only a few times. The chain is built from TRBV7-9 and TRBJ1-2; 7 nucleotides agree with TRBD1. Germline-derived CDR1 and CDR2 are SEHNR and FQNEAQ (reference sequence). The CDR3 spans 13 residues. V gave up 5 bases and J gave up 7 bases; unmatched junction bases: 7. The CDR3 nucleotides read TGTGCCAGCAGCGTTGAGGGGGCTGGTGGCTACACCTTC. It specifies CASSVEGAGGYTF.

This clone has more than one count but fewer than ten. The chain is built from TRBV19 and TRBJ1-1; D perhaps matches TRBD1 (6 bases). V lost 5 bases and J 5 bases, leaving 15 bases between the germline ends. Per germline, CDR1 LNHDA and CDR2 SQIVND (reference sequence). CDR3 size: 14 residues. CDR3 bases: TGTGCCAGTAGTTTTTACAGGGTGAGGACTGAAGCTTTCTTT. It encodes CASSFYRVRTEAFF.

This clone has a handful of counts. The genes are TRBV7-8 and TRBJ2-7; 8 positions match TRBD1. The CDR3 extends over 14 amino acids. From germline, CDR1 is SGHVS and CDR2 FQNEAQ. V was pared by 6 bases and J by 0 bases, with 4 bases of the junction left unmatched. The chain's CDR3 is CASSSDRGSYEQYF. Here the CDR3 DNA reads TGTGCCAGCAGTTCAGACAGGGGCTCCTACGAGCAGTACTTC.

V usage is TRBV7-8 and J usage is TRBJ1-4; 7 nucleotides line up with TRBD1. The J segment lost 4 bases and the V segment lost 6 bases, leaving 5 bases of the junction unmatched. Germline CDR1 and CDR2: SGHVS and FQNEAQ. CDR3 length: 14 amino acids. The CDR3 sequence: CASRPGTVNEKLFF. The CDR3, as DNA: TGTGCCAGCAGGCCCGGGACAGTTAATGAAAAACTGTTTTTT. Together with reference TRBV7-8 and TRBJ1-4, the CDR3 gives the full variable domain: GAGVSQSPRYKVAKRGQDVALRCDPISGHVSLFWYQQALGQGPEFLTYFQNEAQLDKSGLPSDRFFAERPEGSVSTLKIQRTQQEDSAVYLCASRPGTVNEKLFFGSGTQLSVL.

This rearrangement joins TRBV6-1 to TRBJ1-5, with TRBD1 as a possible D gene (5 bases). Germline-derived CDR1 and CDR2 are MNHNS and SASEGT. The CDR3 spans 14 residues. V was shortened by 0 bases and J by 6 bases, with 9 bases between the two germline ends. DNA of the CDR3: TGTGCCAGCAGTGAAGCAGGGGCAAGTCAGCCCCAGCATTTT. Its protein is CASSEAGASQPQHF.

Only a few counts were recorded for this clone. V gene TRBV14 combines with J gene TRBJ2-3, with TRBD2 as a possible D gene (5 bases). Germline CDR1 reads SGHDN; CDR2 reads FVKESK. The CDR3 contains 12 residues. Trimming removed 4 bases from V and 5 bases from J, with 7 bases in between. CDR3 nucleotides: TGTGCCAGCAGCCTTCGGGGAGATACGCAGTATTTT. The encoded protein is CASSLRGDTQYF.

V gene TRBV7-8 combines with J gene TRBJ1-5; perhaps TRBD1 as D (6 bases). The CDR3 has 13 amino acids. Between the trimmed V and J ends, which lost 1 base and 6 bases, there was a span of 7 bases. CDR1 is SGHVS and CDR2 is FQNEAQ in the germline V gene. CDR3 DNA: TGTGCCAGCAGCTTAGACAGGGTTCAGCCCCAGCATTTT. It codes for CASSLDRVQPQHF. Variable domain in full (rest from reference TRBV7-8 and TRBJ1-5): GAGVSQSPRYKVAKRGQDVALRCDPISGHVSLFWYQQALGQGPEFLTYFQNEAQLDKSGLPSDRFFAERPEGSVSTLKIQRTQQEDSAVYLCASSLDRVQPQHFGDGTRLSIL.

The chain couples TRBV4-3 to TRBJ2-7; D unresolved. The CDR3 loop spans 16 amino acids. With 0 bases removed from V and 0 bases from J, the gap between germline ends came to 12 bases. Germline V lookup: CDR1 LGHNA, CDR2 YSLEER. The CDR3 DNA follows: TGCGCCAGCAGCCAAGATATTCAGGTGAGCTCCTACGAGCAGTACTTC. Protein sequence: CASSQDIQVSSYEQYF.

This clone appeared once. The CDR3 DNA is TGTGCCAGCAGCCCCCGCGGCGGCAGCCTTACCGGGGAGCTGTTTTTT. Protein product: CASSPRGGSLTGELFF. The J gene is TRBJ2-2, the V gene TRBV7-8; D uncertain. V dropped 5 bases and J dropped 5 bases, with 18 bases sitting between them. The germline V gene encodes CDR1 SGHVS and CDR2 FQNEAQ. The CDR3 length is 16 residues.

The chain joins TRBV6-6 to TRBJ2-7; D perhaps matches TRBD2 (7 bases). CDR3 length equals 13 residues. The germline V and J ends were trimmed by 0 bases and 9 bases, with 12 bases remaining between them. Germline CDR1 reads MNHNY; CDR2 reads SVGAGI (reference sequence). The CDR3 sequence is CASSYSGGRGQYF. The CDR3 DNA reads TGTGCCAGCAGTTACTCGGGGGGGCGGGGGCAGTACTTC.

CDR3 sequence reads: CASSVDRGGNTIYF. The DNA for the CDR3 is TGTGCCAGCAGTGTGGACAGGGGTGGGAACACCATATATTTT. V gene TRBV6-1 combines with J gene TRBJ1-3, with 9 positions matching TRBD1. With V trimmed by 4 bases and J by 7 bases, 5 bases remained unmatched. The germline gives CDR1 MNHNS, CDR2 SASEGT. There are 14 residues in the CDR3.

CDR3 nucleotide sequence: TGCGCCAGCAGCGCGGGACAGGGGCGTAATTCACCCCTCCACTTT. Residues: CASSAGQGRNSPLHF. The chain joins TRBV5-1 to TRBJ1-6; TRBD1 matches at 10 bases. The CDR3 is 15 amino acids. Germline V lookup: CDR1 SGHRS, CDR2 YFSETQ. The V segment lost 4 bases and the J segment 6 bases; nucleotides outside the gene matches: 4.

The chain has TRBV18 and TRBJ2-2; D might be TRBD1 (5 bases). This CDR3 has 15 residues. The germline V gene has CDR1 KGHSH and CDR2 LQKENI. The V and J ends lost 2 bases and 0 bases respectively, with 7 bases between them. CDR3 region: CASSPGATNTGELFF. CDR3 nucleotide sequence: TGTGCCAGCTCACCAGGGGCCACGAACACCGGGGAGCTGTTTTTT. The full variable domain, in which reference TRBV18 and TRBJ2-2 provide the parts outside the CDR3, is NAGVMQNPRHLVRRRGQEARLRCSPMKGHSHVYWYRQLPEEGLKFMVYLQKENIIDESGMPKERFSAEFPKEGPSILRIQQVVRGDSAAYFCASSPGATNTGELFFGEGSRLTVL.